This passage covers 2 T cell receptor beta chains from one sample sequenced in a study of Ad26.COV2.S vaccination and SARS-CoV-2 variants. Sequencing was performed with immunoSEQ multiplex PCR; in TCRdb, only in-frame clones are kept and a portion is missing. Of some 400,000 clones in the sample, around 91% were seen once. As for treatment: some 19 received Ad26.COV2.S at low or high dose, single or two shots; 5 received placebo; per-sample allocation not given. At day 63 after the first vaccine or placebo injection, samples were drawn. Sequencing used peripheral blood, obtained in a trial of Ad26.COV2.S vaccine versus placebo. The receptors stem from a person between 18 and 65 years old who received the Ad26.COV2.S COVID-19 vaccine or a placebo.

For this clone: One junction end does not reproduce the germline sequence, and a read error may be involved. The chain links TRBV7-7 to TRBJ2-1, with D possibly matching TRBD1 (5 bases). The germline gives CDR1 SSHAT, CDR2 FNYEAQ (reference sequence). The CDR3 runs to 16 residues. The chain's CDR3 is CASNNGWQGSYNEQFF. The CDR3 coding sequence is TGTGCTAGCAACAATGGGTGGCAGGGCTCCTACAATGAGCAGTTCTTC.

This chain joins TRBV30 and TRBJ2-5; 9 bases align to TRBD2. In germline, CDR1 is GTSNPN, CDR2 SVGIG (reference sequence). The V segment lost 5 bases and the J segment 5 bases; nucleotides outside the gene matches: 9. The CDR3 length is 14 residues. For the CDR3, the DNA is TGTGCCTGGGGACGCGGGAGGGCCTTTGAGACCCAGTACTTC. Translating gives CAWGRGRAFETQYF.